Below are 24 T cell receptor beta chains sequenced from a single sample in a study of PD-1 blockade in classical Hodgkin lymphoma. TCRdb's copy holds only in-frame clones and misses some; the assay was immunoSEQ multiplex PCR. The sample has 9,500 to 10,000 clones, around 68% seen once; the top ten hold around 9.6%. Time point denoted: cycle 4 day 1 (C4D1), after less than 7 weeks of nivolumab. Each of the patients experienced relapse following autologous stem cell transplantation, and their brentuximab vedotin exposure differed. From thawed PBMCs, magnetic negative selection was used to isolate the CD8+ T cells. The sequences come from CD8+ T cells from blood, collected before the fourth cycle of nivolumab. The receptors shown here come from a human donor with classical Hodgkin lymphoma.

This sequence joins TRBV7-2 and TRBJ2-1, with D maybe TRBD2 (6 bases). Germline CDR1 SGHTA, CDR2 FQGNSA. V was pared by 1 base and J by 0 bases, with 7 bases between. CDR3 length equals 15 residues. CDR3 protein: CASSLVGGSYNEQFF. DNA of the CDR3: TGTGCCAGCAGCTTAGTCGGGGGCTCCTACAATGAGCAGTTCTTC.

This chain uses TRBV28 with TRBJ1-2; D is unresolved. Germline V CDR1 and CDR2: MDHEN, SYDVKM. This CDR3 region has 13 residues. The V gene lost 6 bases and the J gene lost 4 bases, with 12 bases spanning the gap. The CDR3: CASRWTLSYGYTF. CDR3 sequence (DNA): TGTGCCAGCAGATGGACCTTGAGCTATGGCTACACCTTC.

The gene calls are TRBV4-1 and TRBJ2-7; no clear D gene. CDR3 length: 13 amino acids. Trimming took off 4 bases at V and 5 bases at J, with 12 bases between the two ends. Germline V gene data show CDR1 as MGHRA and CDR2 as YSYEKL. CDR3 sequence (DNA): TGCGCCAGCAGCCCCCTCTACGAGGACGAGCAGTACTTC. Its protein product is CASSPLYEDEQYF.

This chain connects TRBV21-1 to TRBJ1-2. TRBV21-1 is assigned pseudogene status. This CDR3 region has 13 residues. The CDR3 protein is CASRGRDLRGYTF. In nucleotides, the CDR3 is TGTGCCAGCAGGGGCAGGGACCTCCGGGGCTACACCTTC.

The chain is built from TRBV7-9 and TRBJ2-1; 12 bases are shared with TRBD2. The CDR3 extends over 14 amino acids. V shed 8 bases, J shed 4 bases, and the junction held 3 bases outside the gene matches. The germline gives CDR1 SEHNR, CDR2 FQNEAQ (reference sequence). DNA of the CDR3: TGTGCCAGCCCGGGACTAGCGGGTTACAATGAGCAGTTCTTC. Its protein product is CASPGLAGYNEQFF.

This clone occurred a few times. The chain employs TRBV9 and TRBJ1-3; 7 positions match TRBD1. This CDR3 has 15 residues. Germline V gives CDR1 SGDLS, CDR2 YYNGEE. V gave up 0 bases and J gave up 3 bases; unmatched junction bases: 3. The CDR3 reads CASSVEGAHGNTIYF. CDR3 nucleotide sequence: TGTGCCAGCAGCGTAGAGGGGGCGCATGGAAACACCATATATTTT.

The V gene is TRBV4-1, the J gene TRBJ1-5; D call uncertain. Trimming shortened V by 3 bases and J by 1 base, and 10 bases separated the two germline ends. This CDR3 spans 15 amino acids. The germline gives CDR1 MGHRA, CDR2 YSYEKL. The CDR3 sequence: CASSHSTGSNQPQHF. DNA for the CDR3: TGCGCCAGCAGCCACTCGACCGGGAGCAATCAGCCCCAGCATTTT.

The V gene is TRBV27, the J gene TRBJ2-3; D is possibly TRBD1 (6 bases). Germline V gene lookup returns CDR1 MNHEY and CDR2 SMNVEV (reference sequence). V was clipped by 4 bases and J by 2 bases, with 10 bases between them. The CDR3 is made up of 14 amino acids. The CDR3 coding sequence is TGTGCCAGCAGTTACAGGGCTTACACAGATACGCAGTATTTT. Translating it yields CASSYRAYTDTQYF.

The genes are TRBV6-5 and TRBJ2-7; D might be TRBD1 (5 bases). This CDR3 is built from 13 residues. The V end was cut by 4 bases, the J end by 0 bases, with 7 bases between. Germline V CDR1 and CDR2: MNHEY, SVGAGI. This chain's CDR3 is CASSLTASYEQYF. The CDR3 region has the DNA TGTGCCAGCAGTTTGACAGCCTCCTACGAGCAGTACTTC.

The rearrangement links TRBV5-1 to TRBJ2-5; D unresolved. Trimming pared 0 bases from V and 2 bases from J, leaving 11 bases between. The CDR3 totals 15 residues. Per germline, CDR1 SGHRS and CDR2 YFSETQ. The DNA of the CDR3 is TGCGCCAGCAGCTTGGTTAGGGCGTCACAAGAGACCCAGTACTTC. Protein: CASSLVRASQETQYF.

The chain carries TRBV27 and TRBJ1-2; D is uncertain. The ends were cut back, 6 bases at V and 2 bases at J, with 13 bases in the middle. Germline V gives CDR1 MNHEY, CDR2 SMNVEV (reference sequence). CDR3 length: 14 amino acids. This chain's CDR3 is CASSSAGMNYGYTF. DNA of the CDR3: TGTGCCAGCAGCTCCGCTGGGATGAACTATGGCTACACCTTC.

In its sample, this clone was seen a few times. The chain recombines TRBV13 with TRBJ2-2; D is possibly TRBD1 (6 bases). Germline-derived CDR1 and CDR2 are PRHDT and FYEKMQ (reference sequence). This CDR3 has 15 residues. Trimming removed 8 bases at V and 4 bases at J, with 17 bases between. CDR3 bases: TGTGCCAGCCGTCCGGGGCAGGGGCTCACCGGGGAGCTGTTTTTT. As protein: CASRPGQGLTGELFF. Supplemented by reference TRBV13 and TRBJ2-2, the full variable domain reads AAGVIQSPRHLIKEKRETATLKCYPIPRHDTVYWYQQGPGQDPQFLISFYEKMQSDKGSIPDRFSAQQFSDYHSELNMSSLELGDSALYFCASRPGQGLTGELFFGEGSRLTVL.

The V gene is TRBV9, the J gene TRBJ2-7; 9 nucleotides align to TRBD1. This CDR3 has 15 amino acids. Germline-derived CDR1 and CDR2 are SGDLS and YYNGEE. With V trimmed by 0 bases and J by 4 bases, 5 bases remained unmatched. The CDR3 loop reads CASSVEGQGWYEQYF. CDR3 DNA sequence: TGTGCCAGCAGCGTAGAGGGACAGGGTTGGTACGAGCAGTACTTC.

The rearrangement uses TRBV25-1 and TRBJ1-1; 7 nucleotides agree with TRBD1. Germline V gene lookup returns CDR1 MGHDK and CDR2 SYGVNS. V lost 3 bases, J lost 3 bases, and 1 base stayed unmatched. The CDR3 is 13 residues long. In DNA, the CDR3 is TGTGCCAGCAGTGAGACAGGGTACACTGAAGCTTTCTTT. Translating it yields CASSETGYTEAFF.

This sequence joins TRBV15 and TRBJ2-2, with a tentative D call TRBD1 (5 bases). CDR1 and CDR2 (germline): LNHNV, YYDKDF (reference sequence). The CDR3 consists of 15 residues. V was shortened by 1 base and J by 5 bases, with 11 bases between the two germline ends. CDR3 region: CATSRVPGPTGELFF. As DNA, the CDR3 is TGTGCCACCAGCAGAGTTCCAGGGCCAACCGGGGAGCTGTTTTTT.

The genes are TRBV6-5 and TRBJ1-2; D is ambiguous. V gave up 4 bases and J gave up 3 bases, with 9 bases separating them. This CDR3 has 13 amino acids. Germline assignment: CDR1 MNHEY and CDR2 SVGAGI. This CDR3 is CASSLAEDYGYTF. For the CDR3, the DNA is TGTGCCAGCAGTTTGGCGGAAGACTATGGCTACACCTTC.

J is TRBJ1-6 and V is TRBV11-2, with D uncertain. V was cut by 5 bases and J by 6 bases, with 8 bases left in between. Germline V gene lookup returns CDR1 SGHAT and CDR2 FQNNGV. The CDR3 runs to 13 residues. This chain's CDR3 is CASSLGPNSPLHF. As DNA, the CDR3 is TGTGCCAGCAGCCTTGGACCTAATTCACCCCTCCACTTT.

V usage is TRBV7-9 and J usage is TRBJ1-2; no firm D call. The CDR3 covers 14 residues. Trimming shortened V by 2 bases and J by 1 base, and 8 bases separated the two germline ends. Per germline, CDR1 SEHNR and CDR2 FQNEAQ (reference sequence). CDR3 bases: TGTGCCAGCAGCTTAACTGGGCTTAACTATGGCTACACCTTC. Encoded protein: CASSLTGLNYGYTF.

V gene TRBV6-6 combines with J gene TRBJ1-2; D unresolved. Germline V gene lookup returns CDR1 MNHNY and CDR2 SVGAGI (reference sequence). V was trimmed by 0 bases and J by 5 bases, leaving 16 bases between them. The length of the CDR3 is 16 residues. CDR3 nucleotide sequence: TGTGCCAGCAGTTACTCCCCGGACCGGCTGACTTATGGCTACACCTTC. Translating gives CASSYSPDRLTYGYTF.

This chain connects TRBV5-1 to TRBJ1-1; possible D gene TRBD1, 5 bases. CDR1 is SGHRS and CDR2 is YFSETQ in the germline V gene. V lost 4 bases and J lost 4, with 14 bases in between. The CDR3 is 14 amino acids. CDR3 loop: CASSTGVLSTEAFF. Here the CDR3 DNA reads TGCGCCAGCAGCACGGGGGTTTTGAGCACTGAAGCTTTCTTT.

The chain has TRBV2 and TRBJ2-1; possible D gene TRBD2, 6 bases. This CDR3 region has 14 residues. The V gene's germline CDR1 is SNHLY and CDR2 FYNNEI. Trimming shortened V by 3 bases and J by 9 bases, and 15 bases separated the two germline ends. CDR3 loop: CASSDRLASGEQFF. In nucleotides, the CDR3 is TGTGCCAGCAGTGATAGGCTAGCGTCGGGTGAGCAGTTCTTC.

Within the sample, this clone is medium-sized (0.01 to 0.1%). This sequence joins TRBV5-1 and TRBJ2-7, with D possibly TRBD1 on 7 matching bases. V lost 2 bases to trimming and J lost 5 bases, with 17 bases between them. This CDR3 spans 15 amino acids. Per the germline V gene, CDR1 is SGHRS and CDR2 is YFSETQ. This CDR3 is CASSFTGAGLDEQYF. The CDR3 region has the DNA TGCGCCAGCAGCTTCACAGGGGCGGGACTCGACGAGCAGTACTTC.

CDR3 coding DNA: TGTGCCAGTAGTATGGGACCAGAGGGGAACACTGAAGCTTTCTTT. Translation: CASSMGPEGNTEAFF. This chain joins TRBV19 and TRBJ1-1; D might be TRBD1 (5 bases). The CDR3 spans 15 residues. Trimming stripped 3 bases from V and 1 base from J, with 12 bases between. Germline loops: CDR1 LNHDA, CDR2 SQIVND (reference sequence).

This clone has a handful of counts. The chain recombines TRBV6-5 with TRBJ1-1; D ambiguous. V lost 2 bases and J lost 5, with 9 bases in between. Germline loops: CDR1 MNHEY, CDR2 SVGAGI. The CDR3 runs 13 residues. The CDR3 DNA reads TGTGCCAGCAGTTACACTAGTCGGACTGAAGCTTTCTTT. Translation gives CASSYTSRTEAFF.